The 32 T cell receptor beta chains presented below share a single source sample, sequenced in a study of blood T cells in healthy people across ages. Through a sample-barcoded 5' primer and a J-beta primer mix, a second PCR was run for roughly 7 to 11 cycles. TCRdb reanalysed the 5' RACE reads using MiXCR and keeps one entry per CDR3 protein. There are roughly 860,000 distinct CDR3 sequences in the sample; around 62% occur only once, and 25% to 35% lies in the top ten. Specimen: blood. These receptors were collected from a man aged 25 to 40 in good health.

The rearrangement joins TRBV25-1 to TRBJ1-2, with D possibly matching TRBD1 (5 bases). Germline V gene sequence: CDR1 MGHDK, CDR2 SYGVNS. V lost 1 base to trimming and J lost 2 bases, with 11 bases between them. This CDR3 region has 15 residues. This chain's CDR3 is CASSESGQVNYGYTF. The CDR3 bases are TGTGCCAGCAGTGAATCAGGGCAGGTCAACTATGGCTACACCTTC.

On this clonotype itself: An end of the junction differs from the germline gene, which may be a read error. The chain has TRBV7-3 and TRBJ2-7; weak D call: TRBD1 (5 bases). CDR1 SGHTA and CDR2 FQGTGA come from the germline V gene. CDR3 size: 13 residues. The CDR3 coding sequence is TGTACCAGCAGCCGCACTCAGGGTTACGAGCAGTACTTC. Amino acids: CTSSRTQGYEQYF.

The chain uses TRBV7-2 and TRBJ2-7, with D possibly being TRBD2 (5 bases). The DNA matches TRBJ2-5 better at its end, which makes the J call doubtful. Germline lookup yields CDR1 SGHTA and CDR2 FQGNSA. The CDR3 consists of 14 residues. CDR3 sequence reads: CASSFRASQETQYF. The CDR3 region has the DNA TGTGCCAGCAGCTTCCGGGCTAGCCAGGAGACCCAGTACTTC.

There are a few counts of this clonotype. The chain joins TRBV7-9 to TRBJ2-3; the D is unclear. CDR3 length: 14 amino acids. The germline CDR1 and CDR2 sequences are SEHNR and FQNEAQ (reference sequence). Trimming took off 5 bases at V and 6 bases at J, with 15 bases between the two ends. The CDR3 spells CASSPSSPRDTQYF. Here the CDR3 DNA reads TGTGCCAGCAGCCCTTCCTCCCCCCGGGATACGCAGTATTTT.

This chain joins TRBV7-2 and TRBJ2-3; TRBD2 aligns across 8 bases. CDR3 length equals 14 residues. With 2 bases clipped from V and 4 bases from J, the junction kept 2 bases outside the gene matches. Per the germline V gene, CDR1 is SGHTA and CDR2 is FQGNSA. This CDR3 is CASSLMRGADTQYF. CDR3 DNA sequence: TGTGCCAGCAGCTTAATGCGGGGGGCAGATACGCAGTATTTT.

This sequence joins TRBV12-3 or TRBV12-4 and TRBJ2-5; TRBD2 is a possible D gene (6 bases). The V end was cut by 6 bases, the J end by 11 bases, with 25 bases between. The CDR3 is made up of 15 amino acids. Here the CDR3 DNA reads TGTGCCAGCAGCCCCCACGTGGGGAAGGTTCGGGAGCAGTACTTC. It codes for CASSPHVGKVREQYF.

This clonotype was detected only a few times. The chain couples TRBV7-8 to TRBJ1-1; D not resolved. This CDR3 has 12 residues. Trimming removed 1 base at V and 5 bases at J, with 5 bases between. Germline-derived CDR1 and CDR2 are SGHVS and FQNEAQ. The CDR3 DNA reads TGTGCCAGCAGCTTAGTTCGAACTGAAGCTTTCTTT. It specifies CASSLVRTEAFF.

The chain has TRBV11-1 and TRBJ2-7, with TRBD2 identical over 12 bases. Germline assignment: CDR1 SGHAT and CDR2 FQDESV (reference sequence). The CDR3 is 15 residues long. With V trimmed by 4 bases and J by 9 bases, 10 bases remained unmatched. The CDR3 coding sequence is TGTGCCAGCAGCTCCGGACTAGCGGGGAGCTGGGGGCAGTACTTC. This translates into CASSSGLAGSWGQYF.

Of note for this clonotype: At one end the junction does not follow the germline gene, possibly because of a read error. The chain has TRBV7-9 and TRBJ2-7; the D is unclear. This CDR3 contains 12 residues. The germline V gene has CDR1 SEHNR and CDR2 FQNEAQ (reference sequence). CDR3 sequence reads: CACSSPAYEQYF. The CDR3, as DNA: TGTGCCTGCAGCAGCCCAGCCTACGAGCAGTACTTC.

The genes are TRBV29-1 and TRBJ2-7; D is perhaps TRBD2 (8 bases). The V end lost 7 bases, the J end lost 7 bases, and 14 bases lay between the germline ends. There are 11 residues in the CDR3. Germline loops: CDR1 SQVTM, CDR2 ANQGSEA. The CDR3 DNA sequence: TGCAGCGCAGGGGGACTAGAAGAGCAGTACTTC. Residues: CSAGGLEEQYF.

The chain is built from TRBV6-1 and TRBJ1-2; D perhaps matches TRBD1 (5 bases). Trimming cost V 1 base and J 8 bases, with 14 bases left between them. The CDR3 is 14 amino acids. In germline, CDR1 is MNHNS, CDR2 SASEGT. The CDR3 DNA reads TGTGCCAGCAGTGAAGGGGGCTGGGCAGGCGGCTACACCTTC. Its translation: CASSEGGWAGGYTF.

The CDR3: CASSTEMTGWGYGYTF. The DNA for the CDR3 is TGTGCCAGCAGCACCGAAATGACAGGGTGGGGCTATGGCTACACCTTC. The rearrangement links TRBV5-5 to TRBJ1-2; the match to TRBD1 covers 7 bases. The J segment lost 4 bases and the V segment lost 4 bases, leaving 13 bases of the junction unmatched. This CDR3 is 16 amino acids long. CDR1 SGHKS and CDR2 YYEKEE come from the germline V gene (reference sequence).

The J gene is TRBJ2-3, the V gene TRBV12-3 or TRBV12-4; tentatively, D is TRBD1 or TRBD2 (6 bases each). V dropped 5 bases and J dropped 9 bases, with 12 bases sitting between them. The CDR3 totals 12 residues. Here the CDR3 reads CASSRQAGTQYF. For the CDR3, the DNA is TGTGCCAGCAGTCGACAGGCGGGGACGCAGTATTTT.

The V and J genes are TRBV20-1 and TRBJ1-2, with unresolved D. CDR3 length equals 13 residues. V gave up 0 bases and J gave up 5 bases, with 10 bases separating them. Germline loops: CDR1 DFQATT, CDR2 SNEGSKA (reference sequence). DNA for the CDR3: TGCAGTGCTAGAGAAGAAGGGCGGTATGGCTACACCTTC. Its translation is CSAREEGRYGYTF.

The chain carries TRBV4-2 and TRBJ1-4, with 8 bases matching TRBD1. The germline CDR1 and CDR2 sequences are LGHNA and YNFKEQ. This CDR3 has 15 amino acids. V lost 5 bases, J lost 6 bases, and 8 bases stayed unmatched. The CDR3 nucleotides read TGTGCCAGCAGCAGACAGGACAGGGAAGATGAAAAACTGTTTTTT. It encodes CASSRQDREDEKLFF.

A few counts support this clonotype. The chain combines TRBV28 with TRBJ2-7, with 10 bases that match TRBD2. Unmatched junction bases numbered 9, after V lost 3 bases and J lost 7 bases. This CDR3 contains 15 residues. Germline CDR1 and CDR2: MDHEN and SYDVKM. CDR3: CASSFGLAVRGEQYF. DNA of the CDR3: TGTGCCAGCAGTTTTGGACTAGCGGTACGGGGAGAGCAGTACTTC. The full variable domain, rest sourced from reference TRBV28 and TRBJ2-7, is DVKVTQSSRYLVKRTGEKVFLECVQDMDHENMFWYRQDPGLGLRLIYFSYDVKMKEKGDIPEGYSVSREKKERFSLILESASTNQTSMYLCASSFGLAVRGEQYFGPGTRLTVT.

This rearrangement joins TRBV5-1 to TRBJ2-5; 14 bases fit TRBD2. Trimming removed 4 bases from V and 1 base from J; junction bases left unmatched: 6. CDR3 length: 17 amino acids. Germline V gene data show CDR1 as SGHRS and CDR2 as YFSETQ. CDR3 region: CASSAGTSGGFQETQYF. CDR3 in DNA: TGCGCCAGCAGCGCCGGGACTAGCGGGGGATTCCAAGAGACCCAGTACTTC.

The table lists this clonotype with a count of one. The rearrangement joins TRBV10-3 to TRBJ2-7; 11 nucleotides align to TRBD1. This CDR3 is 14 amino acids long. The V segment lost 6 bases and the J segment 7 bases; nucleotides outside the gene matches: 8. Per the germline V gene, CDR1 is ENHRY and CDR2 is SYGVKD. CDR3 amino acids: CAIRGQGVYNEQYF. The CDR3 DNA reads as TGTGCCATCAGGGGACAGGGGGTCTACAATGAGCAGTACTTC.

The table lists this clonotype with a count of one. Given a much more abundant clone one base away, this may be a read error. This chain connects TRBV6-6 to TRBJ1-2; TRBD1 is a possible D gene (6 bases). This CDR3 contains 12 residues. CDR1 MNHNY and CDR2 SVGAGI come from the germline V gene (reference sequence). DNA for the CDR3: TGTGCCAGCAACCCCAGGGGTGATGGCTACATCTTC. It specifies CASNPRGDGYIF.

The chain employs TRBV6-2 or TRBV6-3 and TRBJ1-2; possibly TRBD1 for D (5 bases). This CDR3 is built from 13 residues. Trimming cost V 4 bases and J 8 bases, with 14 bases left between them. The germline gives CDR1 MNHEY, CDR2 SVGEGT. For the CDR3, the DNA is TGTGCCAGCAGTTGGACCGGGGCCGAGGGCTACACCTTC. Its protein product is CASSWTGAEGYTF.

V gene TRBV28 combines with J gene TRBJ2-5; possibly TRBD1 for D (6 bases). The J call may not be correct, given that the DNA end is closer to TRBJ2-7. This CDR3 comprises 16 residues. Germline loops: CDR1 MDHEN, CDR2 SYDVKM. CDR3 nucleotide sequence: TGTGCCAGCAGTCCACAGGGTGCAGGTCGTAACTACGAGCAGTACTTC. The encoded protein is CASSPQGAGRNYEQYF.

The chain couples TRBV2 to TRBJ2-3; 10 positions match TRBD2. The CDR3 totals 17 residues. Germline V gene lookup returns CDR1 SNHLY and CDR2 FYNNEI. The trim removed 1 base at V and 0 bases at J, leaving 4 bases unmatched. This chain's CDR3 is CASSEEPAGGSTDTQYF. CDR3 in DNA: TGTGCCAGCAGTGAAGAGCCAGCGGGGGGGAGCACAGATACGCAGTATTTT.

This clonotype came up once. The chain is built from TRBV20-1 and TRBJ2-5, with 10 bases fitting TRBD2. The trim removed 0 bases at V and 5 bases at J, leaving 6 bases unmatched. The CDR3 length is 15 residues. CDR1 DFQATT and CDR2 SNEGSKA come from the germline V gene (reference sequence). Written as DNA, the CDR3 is TGCAGTGCTAGAGACAGCGGGGGGGCCCTTGAGACCCAGTACTTC. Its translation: CSARDSGGALETQYF.

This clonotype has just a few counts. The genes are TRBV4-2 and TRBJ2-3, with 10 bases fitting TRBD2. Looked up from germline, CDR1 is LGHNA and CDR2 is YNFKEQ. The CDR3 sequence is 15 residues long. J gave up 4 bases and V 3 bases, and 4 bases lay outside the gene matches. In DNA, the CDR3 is TGTGCCAGCAGCCACCAGCGGGGGGGCCCAGATACGCAGTATTTT. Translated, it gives CASSHQRGGPDTQYF.

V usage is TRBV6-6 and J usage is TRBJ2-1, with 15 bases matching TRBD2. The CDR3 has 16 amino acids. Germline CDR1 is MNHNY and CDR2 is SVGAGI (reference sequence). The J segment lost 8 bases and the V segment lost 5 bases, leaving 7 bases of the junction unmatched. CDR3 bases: TGTGCCAGCAGTCCGGGGACTAGCGGGAGGACTTATGAGCAGTTCTTC. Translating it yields CASSPGTSGRTYEQFF.

The DNA of the CDR3 is TGTGCCAGCTCACCCCCCTACGGGGGGGCCCGAGAGACCCAGTACTTC. It codes for CASSPPYGGARETQYF. The gene calls are TRBV18 and TRBJ2-5; 8 bases map to TRBD2. The germline gives CDR1 KGHSH, CDR2 LQKENI. The V and J ends lost 3 bases and 4 bases, in that order; junction bases with no gene match: 10. This CDR3 comprises 16 residues.

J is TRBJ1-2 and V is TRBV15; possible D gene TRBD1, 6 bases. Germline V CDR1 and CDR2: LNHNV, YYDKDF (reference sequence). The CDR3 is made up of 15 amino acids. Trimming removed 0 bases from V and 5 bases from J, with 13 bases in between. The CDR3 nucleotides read TGTGCCACCAGCAGAGATGGAGGGGGGCTTTATGGCTACACCTTC. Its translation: CATSRDGGGLYGYTF.

The CDR3 reads CASSQGRFSGNTIYF. The CDR3 DNA reads as TGCGCCAGCAGCCAAGGGAGGTTCTCTGGAAACACCATATATTTT. J is TRBJ1-3 and V is TRBV4-3; D is undetermined. The CDR3 covers 15 residues. CDR1 is LGHNA and CDR2 is YSLEER in the germline V gene. Trimming removed 1 base from V and 0 bases from J, with 7 bases in between.

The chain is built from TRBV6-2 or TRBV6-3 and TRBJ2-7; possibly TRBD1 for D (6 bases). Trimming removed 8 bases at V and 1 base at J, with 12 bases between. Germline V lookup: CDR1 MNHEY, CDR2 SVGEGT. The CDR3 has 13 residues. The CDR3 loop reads CASEGDTSYEQYF. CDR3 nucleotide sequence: TGTGCCAGCGAAGGGGACACATCCTACGAGCAGTACTTC.

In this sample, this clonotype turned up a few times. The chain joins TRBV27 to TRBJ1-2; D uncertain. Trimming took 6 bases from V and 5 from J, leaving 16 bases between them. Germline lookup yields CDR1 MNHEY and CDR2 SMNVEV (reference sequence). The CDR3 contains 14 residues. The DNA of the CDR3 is TGTGCCAGCAGCACCGGACGGTTCCTTTATGGCTACACCTTC. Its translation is CASSTGRFLYGYTF.

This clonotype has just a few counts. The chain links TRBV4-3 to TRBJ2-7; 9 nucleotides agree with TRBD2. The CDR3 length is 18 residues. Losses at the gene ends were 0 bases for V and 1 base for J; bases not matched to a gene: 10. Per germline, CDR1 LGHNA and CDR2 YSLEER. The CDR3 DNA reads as TGCGCCAGCAGCCAAGATGTCGGGCGGGGGGGCGCGTCCTACGAGCAGTACTTC. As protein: CASSQDVGRGGASYEQYF.

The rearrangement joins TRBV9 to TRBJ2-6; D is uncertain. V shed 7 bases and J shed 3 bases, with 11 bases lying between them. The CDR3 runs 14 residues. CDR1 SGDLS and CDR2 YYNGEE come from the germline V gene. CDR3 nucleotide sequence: TGTGCCAGCGCCCCGGTGGGTGGGGCCAACGTCCTGACTTTC. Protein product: CASAPVGGANVLTF.